Below, 31 T cell receptor beta chains from the same sample are listed, as sequenced in a study of shared clonotypes between healthy human individuals. Clones were sequenced by immunoSEQ multiplex PCR, and TCRdb holds only the in-frame ones, with some missing. The repertoire holds 950,000 to 1,100,000 clones, with about 76% as singletons. Sequencing was done on a sample of memory CD4+ T cells sorted from blood. The subset is: CD45RA-negative fraction. The receptors come from a man younger than 30 in good health.

The V gene is TRBV7-2, the J gene TRBJ1-5, with TRBD1 matching over 7 bases. V was clipped by 5 bases and J by 0 bases; unmatched bases: 4. Germline CDR1 and CDR2: SGHTA and FQGNSA. The CDR3 has 15 residues. CDR3 residues: CASSPGQTSNQPQHF. The CDR3 bases are TGTGCCAGCAGCCCGGGACAGACTAGCAATCAGCCCCAGCATTTT. Full variable domain (remainder filled in from reference TRBV7-2 and TRBJ1-5): GAGVSQSPSNKVTEKGKDVELRCDPISGHTALYWYRQSLGQGLEFLIYFQGNSAPDKSGLPSDRFSAERTGGSVSTLTIQRTQQEDSAVYLCASSPGQTSNQPQHFGDGTRLSIL.

Many counts were recorded for this clone. This rearrangement joins TRBV9 to TRBJ2-1; unclear D gene. The V end was cut by 3 bases, the J end by 0 bases, with 10 bases between. The CDR3 is made up of 15 amino acids. CDR1 SGDLS and CDR2 YYNGEE come from the germline V gene. The CDR3 coding sequence is TGTGCCAGCAGCGCAGGTCACAGCTCCTACAATGAGCAGTTCTTC. The encoded protein is CASSAGHSSYNEQFF.

The CDR3 region is CASSLGPSGGELFF. CDR3 nucleotides: TGTGCCAGCAGCTTAGGCCCAAGCGGCGGGGAGCTGTTTTTT. The J gene is TRBJ2-2, the V gene TRBV11-3, with a weak D call TRBD2 (5 bases). Germline V gene lookup returns CDR1 SGHNT and CDR2 YENEEA. The CDR3 is made up of 14 amino acids. V shed 1 base and J shed 7 bases, with 10 bases lying between them.

The chain has TRBV27 and TRBJ1-4; D is possibly TRBD1 (6 bases). Deletions cut 6 bases from V and 9 bases from J, with 14 bases between. This CDR3 is 13 amino acids long. The germline V gene has CDR1 MNHEY and CDR2 SMNVEV (reference sequence). CDR3 nucleotides: TGTGCCAGCAGATATACCGGGACAAAAAAACTGTTTTTT. It encodes CASRYTGTKKLFF.

There are a few counts of this clone. The chain combines TRBV6-4 with TRBJ2-2; 11 bases are shared with TRBD1. This CDR3 has 16 amino acids. The J segment lost 7 bases and the V segment lost 6 bases, leaving 10 bases of the junction unmatched. Germline CDR1 and CDR2: MRHNA and SNTAGT. The CDR3 sequence is CASSTGQGAEIGELFF. CDR3 bases: TGTGCCAGCAGCACCGGACAGGGGGCTGAGATCGGGGAGCTGTTTTTT.

This chain connects TRBV27 to TRBJ2-2, with TRBD1 matching 7 bases. The CDR3 covers 16 residues. Trimming removed 5 bases from V and 4 bases from J; junction bases left unmatched: 10. The germline CDR1 and CDR2 sequences are MNHEY and SMNVEV (reference sequence). The CDR3 nucleotides are TGTGCCAGCAGTATACAGGGGCGGCCGACCACCGGGGAGCTGTTTTTT. Amino acids: CASSIQGRPTTGELFF.

CDR3 DNA sequence: TGTGCCAGCAGCTTCTCTAGATTTGAGCTGTTTTTT. Its translation: CASSFSRFELFF. The chain couples TRBV5-8 to TRBJ2-2, with D unresolved. The CDR3 runs 12 residues. Germline V lookup: CDR1 SGHTS, CDR2 YDEGEE. V was cut by 2 bases and J by 11 bases, with 10 bases left in between.

This CDR3 reads CASSKGLAGEQYF. For the CDR3, the DNA is TGTGCCAGTAGTAAGGGACTAGCTGGGGAGCAGTACTTC. The chain uses TRBV19 and TRBJ2-7; the match to TRBD2 covers 9 bases. The V gene end was trimmed by 4 bases and the J gene end by 7 bases; junction bases not matched to a gene: 5. The CDR3 has 13 residues. Germline V gives CDR1 LNHDA, CDR2 SQIVND (reference sequence).

This clone was observed at least ten times. V and J are TRBV5-1 and TRBJ2-2; 9 bases align to TRBD2. This CDR3 spans 14 amino acids. The germline V gene encodes CDR1 SGHRS and CDR2 YFSETQ. V dropped 9 bases and J dropped 0; count of bases not matched to a gene: 3. The DNA for the CDR3 is TGCGCCACCCTAGCGGGGTCGAACACCGGGGAGCTGTTTTTT. Protein product: CATLAGSNTGELFF.

Comment on this clone: Other DNA sequences in this specimen translate into the identical CDR3. This chain connects TRBV10-3 to TRBJ2-7; D unresolved. The CDR3 runs 12 residues. Germline assignment: CDR1 ENHRY and CDR2 SYGVKD. Trimming removed 4 bases at V and 1 base at J, with 5 bases between. CDR3 DNA sequence: TGTGCCATCAGTGTAGATTCCTACGAGCAGTACTTC. Its protein is CAISVDSYEQYF.

This clone showed up just a few times. The chain has TRBV7-9 and TRBJ2-3, with 11 bases identical to TRBD1. Germline assignment: CDR1 SEHNR and CDR2 FQNEAQ (reference sequence). Trimming took 3 bases from V and 6 from J; bases not matched to a gene: 5. The CDR3 runs 15 residues. For the CDR3, the DNA is TGTGCCAGCAGCTTGCGGACAGGGGGCAAGGATACGCAGTATTTT. This gives the protein CASSLRTGGKDTQYF.

The chain combines TRBV5-1 with TRBJ2-5, with 8 bases lining up with TRBD2. The V and J ends lost 1 base and 0 bases, in that order; junction bases with no gene match: 8. The V gene's germline CDR1 is SGHRS and CDR2 YFSETQ. This CDR3 has 17 residues. The CDR3 DNA reads as TGCGCCAGCAGCTTGCATGGTAGCGGGAAGTACCAAGAGACCCAGTACTTC. Translation gives CASSLHGSGKYQETQYF.

The rearrangement links TRBV7-2 to TRBJ2-6, with D uncertain. Germline lookup yields CDR1 SGHTA and CDR2 FQGNSA. This CDR3 is 16 amino acids long. Trimming removed 1 base at V and 0 bases at J, with 7 bases between. The CDR3 loop is CASSLVGLSGANVLTF. The CDR3 nucleotides are TGTGCCAGCAGCTTAGTTGGCCTCTCTGGGGCCAACGTCCTGACTTTC.

This clone was observed a single time. A far larger clone lies a single base away; this is likely a read error. This rearrangement joins TRBV10-3 to TRBJ2-3; D is unclear. Trimming left V 7 bases short and J 6 bases short, with 8 bases between. The CDR3 extends over 11 amino acids. The germline CDR1 and CDR2 sequences are ENHRY and SYGVKD. The CDR3 region has the DNA TGTGCCATCAATGGGTCTGATACGCAGTATTTT. Protein: CAINGSDTQYF.

The V and J genes are TRBV6-5 and TRBJ2-3, with D tentatively TRBD2 (6 bases). Per the germline V gene, CDR1 is MNHEY and CDR2 is SVGAGI. The ends were cut back, 4 bases at V and 8 bases at J, with 10 bases in the middle. The CDR3 contains 12 residues. The CDR3 spells CASSSAGGTQYF. The DNA for the CDR3 is TGTGCCAGCAGTTCCGCCGGGGGTACGCAGTATTTT.

Here the CDR3 DNA reads TGCGCCAGCAGCGAGGGACAGCGGGCCGACCAGCCCCAGCATTTT. Its translation is CASSEGQRADQPQHF. The V call is TRBV4-3, the J call TRBJ1-5, with TRBD1 matching over 7 bases. The CDR3 runs to 15 residues. The V gene's germline CDR1 is LGHNA and CDR2 YSLEER. V lost 5 bases, J lost 7 bases, and 11 bases stayed unmatched.

The genes are TRBV6-1 and TRBJ2-1; 7 bases map to TRBD1. The ends lost 4 bases at V and 4 bases at J; junction bases unmatched: 4. The CDR3 spans 14 residues. The germline gives CDR1 MNHNS, CDR2 SASEGT. CDR3 sequence: CASSVGQAYNEQFF. The CDR3 coding sequence is TGTGCCAGCAGTGTTGGACAGGCGTACAATGAGCAGTTCTTC.

This clone turned up a few times. The chain employs TRBV6-1 and TRBJ2-5; D is perhaps TRBD1 (6 bases). The CDR3 has 15 residues. The V end lost 0 bases, the J end lost 2 bases, and 10 bases lay between the germline ends. Germline V gene lookup returns CDR1 MNHNS and CDR2 SASEGT. The CDR3 spells CASSEAEQGQETQYF. The CDR3, as DNA: TGTGCCAGCAGTGAAGCGGAACAGGGTCAAGAGACCCAGTACTTC.

V usage is TRBV5-1 and J usage is TRBJ1-5; D may be TRBD1 (5 bases). This CDR3 region has 16 residues. V shed 3 bases and J shed 0 bases, with 13 bases lying between them. The germline V gene encodes CDR1 SGHRS and CDR2 YFSETQ. CDR3 residues: CASSSYRRYSNQPQHF. The CDR3 DNA follows: TGCGCCAGCAGCTCCTACAGGCGTTATAGCAATCAGCCCCAGCATTTT.

This chain connects TRBV27 to TRBJ2-1; 9 bases fit TRBD2. Trimming removed 7 bases from V and 1 base from J; junction bases left unmatched: 5. The length of the CDR3 is 15 residues. Germline V gene sequence: CDR1 MNHEY, CDR2 SMNVEV (reference sequence). CDR3 protein: CASNRGGESYNEQFF. The CDR3 DNA reads TGTGCCAGCAATCGCGGGGGGGAATCCTACAATGAGCAGTTCTTC.

This chain's CDR3 is CASSLMPNGEKLFF. CDR3 nucleotides: TGTGCCAGCAGTTTAATGCCGAATGGGGAAAAACTGTTTTTT. The gene calls are TRBV28 and TRBJ1-4; no clear D gene. Looked up from germline, CDR1 is MDHEN and CDR2 is SYDVKM. The CDR3 sequence is 14 residues long. Trimming pared 2 bases from V and 8 bases from J, leaving 12 bases between.

The chain couples TRBV7-9 to TRBJ2-7; 7 nucleotides match TRBD2. Trimming took 3 bases from V and 5 from J; bases not matched to a gene: 13. Germline CDR1 is SEHNR and CDR2 is FQNEAQ (reference sequence). This CDR3 is 16 amino acids long. The CDR3 sequence is CASSFLGKRGVNEQYF. For the CDR3, the DNA is TGTGCCAGCAGCTTTCTTGGTAAGCGGGGTGTCAACGAGCAGTACTTC.

The chain recombines TRBV4-1 with TRBJ2-7; D is undetermined. The V gene's germline CDR1 is MGHRA and CDR2 YSYEKL. Trimming pared 3 bases from V and 6 bases from J, leaving 6 bases between. The CDR3 is 11 amino acids. As DNA, the CDR3 is TGCGCCAGCAGCCAGGGATCCGAGCAGTACTTC. Its protein product is CASSQGSEQYF.

V and J are TRBV18 and TRBJ2-1, with TRBD1 identical over 8 bases. The trim removed 4 bases at V and 7 bases at J, leaving 3 bases unmatched. This CDR3 comprises 13 residues. Germline V gene sequence: CDR1 KGHSH, CDR2 LQKENI. The CDR3 nucleotides are TGTGCCAGCTCACGGACAGGGATGAATGAGCAGTTCTTC. Protein product: CASSRTGMNEQFF.

The rearrangement uses TRBV28 and TRBJ2-3; 9 positions agree with TRBD2. J lost 5 bases, V lost 8 bases, and 14 bases had no gene match. The V gene's germline CDR1 is MDHEN and CDR2 SYDVKM. This CDR3 region has 16 residues. Written as DNA, the CDR3 is TGTGCCAGCCCTCCCTCGGCTAGCGGGGAAGTAGATACGCAGTATTTT. This sequence encodes CASPPSASGEVDTQYF. Combining the CDR3 with reference TRBV28 and TRBJ2-3 gives the whole variable domain DVKVTQSSRYLVKRTGEKVFLECVQDMDHENMFWYRQDPGLGLRLIYFSYDVKMKEKGDIPEGYSVSREKKERFSLILESASTNQTSMYLCASPPSASGEVDTQYFGPGTRLTVL.

This chain links TRBV21-1 with TRBJ2-7; the DNA was not compared with TRBD1, the D call given in the table. TRBV21-1 corresponds to a pseudogene. The CDR3 totals 14 residues. CDR3 DNA: TGTGCCAGCAGCCTTGGGACATCTACCTACGAGCAGTACTTC. This codes for CASSLGTSTYEQYF.

The chain uses TRBV28 and TRBJ2-1; no clear D. The V gene's germline CDR1 is MDHEN and CDR2 SYDVKM. V lost 5 bases to trimming and J lost 10 bases, with 12 bases between them. The CDR3 length is 12 residues. This CDR3 reads CASSLGVREQFF. CDR3 sequence (DNA): TGTGCCAGCAGTCTCGGAGTCCGGGAGCAGTTCTTC.

This clone came up a few times. The genes are TRBV7-9 and TRBJ1-2; D uncertain. The CDR3 is 15 residues long. Germline CDR1 reads SEHNR; CDR2 reads FQNEAQ (reference sequence). Trimming left V 5 bases short and J 4 bases short, with 17 bases between. CDR3 nucleotides: TGTGCCAGCAGCCCGCCCAACAACTACGGCTATGGCTACACCTTC. Translating it yields CASSPPNNYGYGYTF.

Comment on this clone: Other DNA sequences from this sample encode an identical CDR3 as well. The gene calls are TRBV18 and TRBJ1-4; TRBD1 is a possible D gene (5 bases). Per the germline V gene, CDR1 is KGHSH and CDR2 is LQKENI. The CDR3 is 15 residues long. Trimming left V 6 bases short and J 4 bases short, with 15 bases between. CDR3 nucleotides: TGTGCCAGCTCCCCGCGGACGGGGGGTAATGAAAAACTGTTTTTT. Its translation: CASSPRTGGNEKLFF. Looking up the rest from reference TRBV18 and TRBJ1-4 gives the full variable domain: NAGVMQNPRHLVRRRGQEARLRCSPMKGHSHVYWYRQLPEEGLKFMVYLQKENIIDESGMPKERFSAEFPKEGPSILRIQQVVRGDSAAYFCASSPRTGGNEKLFFGSGTQLSVL.

This sequence joins TRBV5-4 and TRBJ2-7; 9 bases fit TRBD1. CDR1 SGHNT and CDR2 YYREEE come from the germline V gene (reference sequence). The CDR3 consists of 16 residues. The junction had 10 bases not matched to a gene; V was cut back by 4 bases and J by 2 bases. The CDR3 sequence is CASSEGGNRGPYEQYF. DNA for the CDR3: TGTGCCAGCAGCGAAGGGGGAAACAGGGGGCCCTACGAGCAGTACTTC.

V gene TRBV6-1 combines with J gene TRBJ2-2; 9 bases align to TRBD2. The germline V gene encodes CDR1 MNHNS and CDR2 SASEGT. V was pared by 1 base and J by 2 bases, with 5 bases of the junction left unmatched. CDR3 size: 17 residues. The CDR3 here is CASSEGWRGGNTGELFF. CDR3 coding DNA: TGTGCCAGCAGTGAAGGGTGGCGGGGGGGCAACACCGGGGAGCTGTTTTTT.